This T cell receptor (beta chain) comes out of a study of blood T cell repertoires in COVID-19. Germline V gene sequence: CDR1 MNHEY, CDR2 SMNVEV (reference sequence). V trimming: 5 bases; J trimming: 1 base; junction bases outside the gene matches: 16. This CDR3 has 21 amino acids. This clone came up once. Data came from immunoSEQ multiplex PCR; TCRdb stores just in-frame clones and leaves some out. Here the sample spans over 30,000 clones, almost 90% being singletons. The chain combines TRBV27 with TRBJ2-1; 14 nucleotides align to TRBD2. The TCR sequence derives from a man between 65 and 85 years old with acute or convalescent COVID-19. Sequenced: peripheral blood. CDR3 sequence reads: CASSPRPPGLAGEGSYNEQFF. The CDR3 DNA sequence: TGTGCCAGCAGTCCGCGCCCGCCGGGACTAGCGGGAGAGGGGTCCTACAATGAGCAGTTCTTC.